A single sample is the source of the 21 T cell receptor beta chains below, sequenced in a study of siplizumab effects on memory and regulatory T cells. Sequencing used immunoSEQ multiplex PCR; TCRdb keeps in-frame clones, though not all of them. The data show approximately 100,000 clones, about 91% seen once. Sequenced input: Tregs sorted from blood. The receptors were sampled from a human donor in good health.

The chain uses TRBV6-5 and TRBJ2-3; no clear D gene. Trimming removed 1 base from V and 5 bases from J, with 10 bases in between. CDR1 is MNHEY, CDR2 SVGAGI, per germline. The CDR3 extends over 14 amino acids. The DNA for the CDR3 is TGTGCCAGCAGTTACTTTACTGGAGAAGATACGCAGTATTTT. This sequence encodes CASSYFTGEDTQYF.

The chain uses TRBV11-2 and TRBJ2-7; possible D gene TRBD2, 6 bases. Trimming pared 2 bases from V and 5 bases from J, leaving 19 bases between. This CDR3 contains 16 residues. CDR1 SGHAT and CDR2 FQNNGV come from the germline V gene. CDR3 DNA: TGTGCCAGCAGCTTATTTGGGACTGAAGATTTCCACGAGCAGTACTTC. This sequence encodes CASSLFGTEDFHEQYF.

The rearrangement joins TRBV11-2 to TRBJ2-3; no clear D. The CDR3 covers 14 residues. Trimming pared 5 bases from V and 12 bases from J, leaving 21 bases between. Per germline, CDR1 SGHAT and CDR2 FQNNGV. The CDR3, as DNA: TGTGCCAGCAGCCTCCAGACTTCGTCCCAAGCTCAGTATTTT. This encodes CASSLQTSSQAQYF.

Comment on this clone: One junction end does not reproduce the germline sequence, and a read error may be involved. The rearrangement links TRBV5-1 to TRBJ2-3; D is unclear. CDR1 and CDR2 (germline): SGHRS, YFSETQ. This CDR3 is 17 amino acids long. Here the CDR3 DNA reads TGCGCCAGCAGCTTGCGTGACCGGCATCCCAGCAGAGATACGCAGTATTTT. It yields the protein CASSLRDRHPSRDTQYF. The entire variable domain, with the rest obtained from reference TRBV5-1 and TRBJ2-3, is as follows: KAGVTQTPRYLIKTRGQQVTLSCSPISGHRSVSWYQQTPGQGLQFLFEYFSETQRNKGNFPGRFSGRQFSNSRSEMNVSTLELGDSALYLCASSLRDRHPSRDTQYFGPGTRLTVL.

In the case of this clone: Other DNA sequences within the sample encode an identical CDR3. The V and J genes are TRBV18 and TRBJ2-7, with 9 bases that match TRBD1. Germline CDR1 and CDR2: KGHSH and LQKENI. The V and J ends lost 2 bases and 2 bases, in that order; junction bases with no gene match: 1. The CDR3 covers 14 residues. The CDR3 region has the DNA TGTGCCAGCTCACCAGGGACAGGGACCTACGAGCAGTACTTC. Translating it yields CASSPGTGTYEQYF.

This clone has just a few counts. The chain employs TRBV2 and TRBJ1-5; D is perhaps TRBD1 (5 bases). V lost 9 bases, J lost 7 bases, and 10 bases lay in between. Germline CDR1 reads SNHLY; CDR2 reads FYNNEI. CDR3 length equals 11 residues. For the CDR3, the DNA is TGTGCCAGTGGGGGTTTCCAGCCCCAGCATTTT. This codes for CASGGFQPQHF.

The chain couples TRBV6-1 to TRBJ1-2, with D unresolved. The CDR3 length is 13 residues. Looked up from germline, CDR1 is MNHNS and CDR2 is SASEGT. V gave up 3 bases and J gave up 2 bases, with 7 bases separating them. For the CDR3, the DNA is TGTGCCAGCAGTGACGGCAGGAACTATGGCTACACCTTC. As protein: CASSDGRNYGYTF.

The sample holds one count of this clone. This rearrangement joins TRBV7-8 to TRBJ1-1; D might be TRBD1 (6 bases). Trimming cost V 3 bases and J 5 bases, with 13 bases left between them. The germline gives CDR1 SGHVS, CDR2 FQNEAQ. This CDR3 is 14 amino acids long. The CDR3 is CASSFSGGRTEAFF. The CDR3 DNA is TGTGCCAGCAGCTTTAGTGGGGGGCGGACTGAAGCTTTCTTT.

This rearrangement joins TRBV18 to TRBJ1-1; 8 positions agree with TRBD1. J lost 8 bases, V lost 6 bases, and 8 bases had no gene match. The CDR3 is 13 residues long. Germline V gene sequence: CDR1 KGHSH, CDR2 LQKENI. CDR3 protein: CASSPTGGAEAFF. The DNA of the CDR3 is TGTGCCAGCTCCCCAACAGGGGGGGCAGAAGCTTTCTTT.

CDR3 sequence reads: CASSLGGANQPQHF. CDR3 coding DNA: TGCGCCAGCAGCTTGGGAGGGGCCAATCAGCCCCAGCATTTT. The chain is built from TRBV5-1 and TRBJ1-5, with a weak D call TRBD1 (5 bases). Germline V gene sequence: CDR1 SGHRS, CDR2 YFSETQ. V dropped 0 bases and J dropped 3 bases, with 7 bases sitting between them. The CDR3 loop spans 14 amino acids.

J is TRBJ2-2 and V is TRBV7-3; tentatively, D is TRBD1 (5 bases). The CDR3 sequence is 15 residues long. V was pared by 2 bases and J by 7 bases, with 14 bases between. CDR1 is SGHTA and CDR2 is FQGTGA in the germline V gene. The DNA for the CDR3 is TGTGCCAGCAGCTTACAGGGCGACATCTTCGGGGAGCTGTTTTTT. This translates into CASSLQGDIFGELFF.

The chain employs TRBV9 and TRBJ2-3, with D perhaps TRBD2 (6 bases). With 0 bases removed from V and 7 bases from J, the gap between germline ends came to 15 bases. This CDR3 has 15 amino acids. Germline CDR1 and CDR2: SGDLS and YYNGEE. CDR3 nucleotides: TGTGCCAGCAGCGTAGAGGGCCGCGCGGGAAATACGCAGTATTTT. Residues: CASSVEGRAGNTQYF.

The J gene is TRBJ2-3, the V gene TRBV18; 9 bases line up with TRBD2. The trim removed 2 bases at V and 1 base at J, leaving 4 bases unmatched. This CDR3 is 16 amino acids long. Per germline, CDR1 KGHSH and CDR2 LQKENI. The CDR3 bases are TGTGCCAGCTCACCATTAGCGGGAGTAGGCACAGATACGCAGTATTTT. Translation gives CASSPLAGVGTDTQYF. Filled out from reference TRBV18 and TRBJ2-3, the complete variable domain reads NAGVMQNPRHLVRRRGQEARLRCSPMKGHSHVYWYRQLPEEGLKFMVYLQKENIIDESGMPKERFSAEFPKEGPSILRIQQVVRGDSAAYFCASSPLAGVGTDTQYFGPGTRLTVL.

Comments on this clone: At one end, the junction sequence differs from germline, possibly due to a read error. The J gene is TRBJ2-1, the V gene TRBV27; possibly TRBD2 for D (6 bases). Looked up from germline, CDR1 is MNHEY and CDR2 is SMNVEV (reference sequence). This CDR3 comprises 14 residues. The CDR3 DNA reads as TGTGCCAGCAGTCCTCCCTGGGGGGTCAATCAGCAGTTCTTC. Translating it yields CASSPPWGVNQQFF.

The gene calls are TRBV29-1 and TRBJ1-2, with 10 bases that match TRBD1. Unmatched junction bases numbered 18, after V lost 8 bases and J lost 3 bases. Germline values: CDR1 SQVTM, CDR2 ANQGSEA. The CDR3 runs 17 residues. Here the CDR3 DNA reads TGCAGCCCTCCACGACCGGGACAGGGGCCCCTGGACTATGGCTACACCTTC. Its protein is CSPPRPGQGPLDYGYTF.

The sample holds one count of this clone. The CDR3 protein is CASSLSRSYEQYF. CDR3 sequence (DNA): TGTGCCAGCAGCTTAAGCAGAAGCTACGAGCAGTACTTC. The rearrangement links TRBV7-9 to TRBJ2-7; no clear D. V was cut by 2 bases and J by 3 bases, with 8 bases left in between. This CDR3 comprises 13 residues. The germline V gene has CDR1 SEHNR and CDR2 FQNEAQ (reference sequence).

This chain joins TRBV2 and TRBJ2-1; D gene ambiguous. The CDR3 runs 13 residues. The V end was cut by 2 bases, the J end by 4 bases, with 6 bases between. Germline assignment: CDR1 SNHLY and CDR2 FYNNEI. The CDR3 loop reads CASSESRYNEQFF. In DNA, the CDR3 is TGTGCCAGCAGTGAATCTCGGTACAATGAGCAGTTCTTC.

This clone was detected once. The CDR3 region has the DNA TGTGCCAGCAGTTTTGGGGGGTTTGACTATGGCTACACCTTC. Translating it yields CASSFGGFDYGYTF. The gene calls are TRBV28 and TRBJ1-2, with D perhaps matching TRBD1 (5 bases). The CDR3 extends over 14 amino acids. The germline gives CDR1 MDHEN, CDR2 SYDVKM. Trimming took 3 bases from V and 3 from J, leaving 11 bases between them.

This chain uses TRBV7-9 with TRBJ2-3; maybe TRBD1 (5 bases). This CDR3 region has 13 residues. Germline values: CDR1 SEHNR, CDR2 FQNEAQ (reference sequence). V gave up 3 bases and J gave up 5 bases, with 9 bases separating them. CDR3 sequence: CASSFWGQDTQYF. The CDR3 bases are TGTGCCAGCAGCTTTTGGGGCCAAGATACGCAGTATTTT.

The chain employs TRBV7-6 and TRBJ2-3, with D unresolved. V was trimmed by 1 base and J by 0 bases, leaving 8 bases between them. The CDR3 has 15 residues. Germline CDR1 is SGHVS and CDR2 is FNYEAQ. The CDR3 region is CASSLGARSTDTQYF. The CDR3 nucleotides are TGTGCCAGCAGCTTAGGTGCAAGAAGCACAGATACGCAGTATTTT.

CDR3 sequence reads: CASSAIGSGQDNEQFF. CDR3 coding DNA: TGTGCCAGCAGTGCAATCGGGAGTGGGCAGGACAATGAGCAGTTCTTC. This rearrangement joins TRBV27 to TRBJ2-1; a weak D match, TRBD2 (6 bases). Between the trimmed V and J ends, which lost 5 bases and 5 bases, there was a span of 19 bases. Per the germline V gene, CDR1 is MNHEY and CDR2 is SMNVEV (reference sequence). The CDR3 runs to 16 residues.